This T cell receptor beta chain was captured in a study of shared clonotypes between healthy human individuals. The overall study: Researchers assigned three CD4 naive, three CD4 memory, two CD8 naive and one CD8 memory plate to each donor.

General study points: Although depth was large, rarefaction showed that sequencing of the sorted subsets was incomplete.

CDR3 length: 14 residues. Germline V gene lookup returns CDR1 MGHRA and CDR2 YSYEKL. The V end was cut by 2 bases, the J end by 2 bases, with 9 bases between. As originally analysed: Junction-only immunoSEQ sequences carried no quality scores, so filtering differed. The protocol was immunoSEQ multiplex PCR, while the TCRdb copy is restricted to in-frame clones and leaves out a portion. The V and J calls and clone size were taken over from that table, and D and trimming were inferred from the DNA. The sample has fewer than 2.5 million clones; roughly 93% are singletons. As to this clone: Its cognate antigen is unknown.

This rearrangement joins TRBV4-1 to TRBJ1-1, with unresolved D. Material for sequencing was naive CD4+ T cells from PBMCs. Described subset: CD45RA+ positively selected. This TCR was recovered from a man younger than 35 in good health. Some clones in this sample may be carry-over from other donors' samples. The CDR3: CASSQLVTNTEAFF. The CDR3 bases are TGCGCCAGCAGCCAACTGGTTACAAACACTGAAGCTTTCTTT.